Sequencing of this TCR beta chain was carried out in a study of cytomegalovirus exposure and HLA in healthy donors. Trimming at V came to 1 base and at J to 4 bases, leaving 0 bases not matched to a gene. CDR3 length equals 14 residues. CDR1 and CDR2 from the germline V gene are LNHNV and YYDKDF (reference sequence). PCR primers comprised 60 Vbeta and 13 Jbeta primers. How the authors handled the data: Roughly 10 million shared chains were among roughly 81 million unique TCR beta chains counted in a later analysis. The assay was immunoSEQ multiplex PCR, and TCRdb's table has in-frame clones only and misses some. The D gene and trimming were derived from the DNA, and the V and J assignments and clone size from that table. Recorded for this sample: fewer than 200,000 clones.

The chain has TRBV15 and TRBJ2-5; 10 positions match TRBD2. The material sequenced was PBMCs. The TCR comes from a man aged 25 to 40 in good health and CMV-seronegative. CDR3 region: CATSRGTSGETQYF. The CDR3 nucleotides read TGTGCCACCAGCAGAGGGACTAGCGGAGAGACCCAGTACTTC. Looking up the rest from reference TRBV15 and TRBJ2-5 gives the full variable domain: DAMVIQNPRYQVTQFGKPVTLSCSQTLNHNVMYWYQQKSSQAPKLLFHYYDKDFNNEADTPDNFQSRRPNTSFCFLDIRSPGLGDTAMYLCATSRGTSGETQYFGPGTRLLVL.